The clone carrying this TCR beta chain occurred a few times. The time point here: sample taken at primary tumor resection. The donor population consisted of over 55 patients with untreated, early-stage non-small cell lung cancer. No cells were sorted before sequencing. The whole RNA sequenced was extracted from tumor, nontumor lung or frozen PBMC. The CDR3 is made up of 15 amino acids. Germline lookup yields CDR1 LGHNA and CDR2 YSLEER. The V segment lost 4 bases and the J segment 2 bases; nucleotides outside the gene matches: 5. One entry per CDR3 protein, called by TCRdb with MiXCR from the 5' RACE reads. The table shows 3,000 or so distinct CDR3 sequences, with nearly 3% occurring only once. The record originates from a study of spatial heterogeneity in lung cancer.

The sequences come from normal lung tissue next to the tumor, collected at surgery. This clonotype was obtained from a female donor with early-stage non-small cell lung cancer. The J gene is TRBJ2-7, the V gene TRBV4-3, with TRBD2 matching 10 bases. Written as DNA, the CDR3 is TGCGCCAGCAGCCCGCTAGCGGGAGTAACCTACGAGCAGTACTTC. Its protein product is CASSPLAGVTYEQYF.